One sample yielded the 9 T cell receptor beta chains listed below, sequenced in a study of cytomegalovirus exposure and HLA in healthy donors. Primers for the PCR totalled 60 Vbeta and 13 Jbeta. Produced via immunoSEQ multiplex PCR; TCRdb's table is partial and in-frame only. Of around 190,000 clones in the sample, around 79% were seen once. The sequenced sample was PBMCs. The receptors derive from a woman aged 50 to 65 in good health and CMV-seronegative.

This chain joins TRBV5-4 and TRBJ2-3, with D perhaps matching TRBD1 (6 bases). Trimming shortened V by 7 bases and J by 0 bases, and 9 bases separated the two germline ends. The germline V gene encodes CDR1 SGHNT and CDR2 YYREEE (reference sequence). The CDR3 length is 13 residues. CDR3 loop: CASGGDSTDTQYF. In DNA form, the CDR3 reads TGTGCCAGCGGGGGCGATAGCACAGATACGCAGTATTTT.

This clone was recorded only once. The chain combines TRBV7-2 with TRBJ1-2; 12 bases match TRBD1. V dropped 6 bases and J dropped 5; count of bases not matched to a gene: 1. The length of the CDR3 is 13 residues. CDR1 and CDR2 from the germline V gene are SGHTA and FQGNSA. The CDR3 spells CASRGQGAYGYTF. The DNA of the CDR3 is TGTGCCAGCAGGGGACAGGGGGCATATGGCTACACCTTC.

The chain recombines TRBV9 with TRBJ2-1; 13 positions match TRBD2. CDR1 is SGDLS, CDR2 YYNGEE, per germline. The CDR3 is 17 residues long. Losses at the gene ends were 4 bases for V and 8 bases for J; bases not matched to a gene: 12. The CDR3 loop is CASSPRDTSGRAHEQFF. In nucleotides, the CDR3 is TGTGCCAGCAGCCCCCGAGATACTAGCGGGAGGGCCCATGAGCAGTTCTTC.

J is TRBJ2-3 and V is TRBV6-5; tentatively, D is TRBD2 (7 bases). Germline CDR1 reads MNHEY; CDR2 reads SVGAGI. V lost 8 bases and J lost 4, with 16 bases in between. This CDR3 contains 14 residues. CDR3 nucleotides: TGTGCCAGCGGAGTGGGGGGGCTGGCAGATACGCAGTATTTT. Translated, it gives CASGVGGLADTQYF.

The chain is built from TRBV15 and TRBJ2-7, with D possibly TRBD1 on 7 matching bases. The CDR3 sequence is 15 residues long. Per the germline V gene, CDR1 is LNHNV and CDR2 is YYDKDF (reference sequence). V shed 5 bases and J shed 3 bases, with 17 bases lying between them. The CDR3 DNA reads TGTGCCACCAGCTATCAGGGGGGTTCCGACTACGAGCAGTACTTC. This gives the protein CATSYQGGSDYEQYF.

The chain couples TRBV28 to TRBJ1-2; D is uncertain. This CDR3 spans 13 amino acids. Between the trimmed V and J ends, which lost 7 bases and 8 bases, there was a span of 17 bases. Germline V gene lookup returns CDR1 MDHEN and CDR2 SYDVKM. The CDR3 nucleotides read TGTGCCAGCACCGAGGCCGGTCTTGACGGCTACACCTTC. Encoded protein: CASTEAGLDGYTF.

The J gene is TRBJ2-7, the V gene TRBV11-2; unclear D gene. Germline V lookup: CDR1 SGHAT, CDR2 FQNNGV. Trimming took off 4 bases at V and 0 bases at J, with 7 bases between the two ends. The CDR3 extends over 13 amino acids. The DNA for the CDR3 is TGTGCCAGCAGCTGGCCGGGCTCCTACGAGCAGTACTTC. Translating it yields CASSWPGSYEQYF.

In this sample, this clone turned up a few times. The rearrangement links TRBV7-9 to TRBJ2-7; no reliable D call. Germline V gives CDR1 SEHNR, CDR2 FQNEAQ (reference sequence). Trimming left V 5 bases short and J 6 bases short, with 11 bases between. The CDR3 covers 12 residues. Here the CDR3 reads CASSPHSSEQYF. The DNA for the CDR3 is TGTGCCAGCAGCCCCCACTCGAGCGAGCAGTACTTC.

The gene calls are TRBV4-3 and TRBJ2-6; D gene ambiguous. CDR1 LGHNA and CDR2 YSLEER come from the germline V gene. V lost 4 bases to trimming and J lost 0 bases, with 4 bases between them. The CDR3 sequence is 14 residues long. CDR3 in amino acids: CASSRSSGANVLTF. The CDR3 region has the DNA TGCGCCAGCAGCCGTAGCTCTGGGGCCAACGTCCTGACTTTC.